What follows describes a single T cell receptor beta chain. Followed over time, Seattle patients had been enrolled while infection was active. The sample comes from a study of blood T cell repertoires in COVID-19. As for the study in general: Acute and convalescent COVID-19 specimens originated in the United States, Italy and Spain. Sample material is recorded as cDNA or gDNA derived from T cells, B-cell-depleted T cells, or PBMCs.

Germline V gene lookup returns CDR1 SEHNR and CDR2 FQNEAQ (reference sequence). V was shortened by 4 bases and J by 5 bases, with 6 bases between the two germline ends. The CDR3 loop spans 13 amino acids. Authors' processing steps: Amplifying reference gene primers gave estimates of nucleated cell counts. The table came from immunoSEQ multiplex PCR; TCRdb's copy has only in-frame clones and leaves some out. V and J calls and clone size are those listed in that table; D and trimming were worked out from the DNA. Seen here are under 75,000 clones, almost 85% observed once, and the top ten hold about 16%.

This chain uses TRBV7-9 with TRBJ1-6; D call uncertain. The clonotype was recovered from a man between 60 and 70 years old with COVID-19, enrolled during active disease. The sample was peripheral blood. CDR3 bases: TGTGCCAGCAGCTCACAAGATAATTCACCCCTCCACTTT. Translating gives CASSSQDNSPLHF. Based on the CDR3 plus reference TRBV7-9 and TRBJ1-6, the full variable domain is DTGVSQNPRHKITKRGQNVTFRCDPISEHNRLYWYRQTLGQGPEFLTYFQNEAQLEKSRLLSDRFSAERPKGSFSTLEIQRTEQGDSAMYLCASSSQDNSPLHFGNGTRLTVT.